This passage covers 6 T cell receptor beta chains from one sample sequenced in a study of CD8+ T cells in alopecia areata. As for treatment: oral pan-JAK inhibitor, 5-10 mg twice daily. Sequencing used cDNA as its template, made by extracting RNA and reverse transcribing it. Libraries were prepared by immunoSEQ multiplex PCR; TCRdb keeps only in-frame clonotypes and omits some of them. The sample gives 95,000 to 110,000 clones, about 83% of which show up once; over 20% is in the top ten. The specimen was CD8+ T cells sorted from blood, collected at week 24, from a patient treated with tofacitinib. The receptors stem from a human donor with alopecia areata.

CDR3 nucleotides: TGTGCCAGCAGCTTAGGCGGGGCCACCTACGAGCAGTACTTC. Its protein is CASSLGGATYEQYF. The chain uses TRBV13 and TRBJ2-7; possibly TRBD1 or TRBD2 for D (5 bases each). V lost 0 bases, J lost 2 bases, and 8 bases lay in between. Germline values: CDR1 PRHDT, CDR2 FYEKMQ (reference sequence). The CDR3 totals 14 residues.

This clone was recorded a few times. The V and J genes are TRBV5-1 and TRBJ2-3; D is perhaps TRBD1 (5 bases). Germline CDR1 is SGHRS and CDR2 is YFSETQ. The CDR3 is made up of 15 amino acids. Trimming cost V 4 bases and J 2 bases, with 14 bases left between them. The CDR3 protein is CASSGWGSSTDTQYF. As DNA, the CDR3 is TGCGCCAGCAGCGGATGGGGCAGTTCCACAGATACGCAGTATTTT.

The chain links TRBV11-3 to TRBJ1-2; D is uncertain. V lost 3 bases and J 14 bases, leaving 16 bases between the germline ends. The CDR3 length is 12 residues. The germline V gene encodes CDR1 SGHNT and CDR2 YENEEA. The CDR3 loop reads CASSLDGAPSTF. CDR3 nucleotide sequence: TGTGCCAGCAGCTTGGACGGAGCCCCGAGTACCTTC.

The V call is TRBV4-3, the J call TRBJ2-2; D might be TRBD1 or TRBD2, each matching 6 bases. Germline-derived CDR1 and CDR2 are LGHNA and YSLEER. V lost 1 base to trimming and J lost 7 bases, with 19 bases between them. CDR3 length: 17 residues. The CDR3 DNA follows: TGCGCCAGCAGCCAAGGTTATTGGGGGGCCGATGGCGGGGAGCTGTTTTTT. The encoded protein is CASSQGYWGADGGELFF.

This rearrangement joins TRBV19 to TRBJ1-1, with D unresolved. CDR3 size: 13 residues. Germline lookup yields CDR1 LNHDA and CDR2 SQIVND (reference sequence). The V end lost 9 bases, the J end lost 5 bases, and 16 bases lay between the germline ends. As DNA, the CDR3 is TGTGCCAGCTTCAACCGGACGTGGACTGAAGCTTTCTTT. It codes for CASFNRTWTEAFF.

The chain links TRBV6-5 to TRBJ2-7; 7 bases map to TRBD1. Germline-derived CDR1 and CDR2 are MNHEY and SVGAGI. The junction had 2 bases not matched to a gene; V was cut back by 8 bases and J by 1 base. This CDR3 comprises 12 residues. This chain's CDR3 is CASHRGSYEQYF. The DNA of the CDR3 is TGTGCCAGCCACAGGGGATCCTACGAGCAGTACTTC.